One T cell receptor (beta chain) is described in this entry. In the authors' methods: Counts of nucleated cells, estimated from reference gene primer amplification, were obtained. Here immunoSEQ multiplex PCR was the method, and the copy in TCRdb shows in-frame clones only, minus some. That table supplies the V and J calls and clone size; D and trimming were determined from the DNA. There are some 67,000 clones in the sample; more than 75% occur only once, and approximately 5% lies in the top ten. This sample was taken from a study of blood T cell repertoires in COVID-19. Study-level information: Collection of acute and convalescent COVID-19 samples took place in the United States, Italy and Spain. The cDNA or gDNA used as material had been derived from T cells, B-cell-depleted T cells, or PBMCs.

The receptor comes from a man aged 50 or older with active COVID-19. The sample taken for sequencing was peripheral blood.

DNA for the CDR3: TGTGCCAGCAGTGAAGCACACGGACTAGCATCCGATGAGCAGTTCTTC. Protein: CASSEAHGLASDEQFF. This sequence joins TRBV6-1 and TRBJ2-1; 8 nucleotides line up with TRBD2. This CDR3 is built from 16 residues. Germline values: CDR1 MNHNS, CDR2 SASEGT. V was pared by 0 bases and J by 8 bases, with 9 bases of the junction left unmatched.